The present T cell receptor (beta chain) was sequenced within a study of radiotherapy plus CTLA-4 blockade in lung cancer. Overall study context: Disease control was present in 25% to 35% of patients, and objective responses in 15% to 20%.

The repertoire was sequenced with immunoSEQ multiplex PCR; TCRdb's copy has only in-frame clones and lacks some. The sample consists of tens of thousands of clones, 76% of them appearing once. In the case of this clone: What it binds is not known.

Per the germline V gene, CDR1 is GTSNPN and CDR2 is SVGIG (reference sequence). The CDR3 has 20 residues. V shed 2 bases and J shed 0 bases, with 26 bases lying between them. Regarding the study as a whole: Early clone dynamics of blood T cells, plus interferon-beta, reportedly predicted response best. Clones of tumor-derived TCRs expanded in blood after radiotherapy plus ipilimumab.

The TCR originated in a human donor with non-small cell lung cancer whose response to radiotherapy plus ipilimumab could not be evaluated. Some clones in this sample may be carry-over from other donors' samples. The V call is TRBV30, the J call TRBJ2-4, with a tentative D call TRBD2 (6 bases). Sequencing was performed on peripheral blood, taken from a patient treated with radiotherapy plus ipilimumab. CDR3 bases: TGTGCCTGGAGTCCCGCCCCGGCAGGGACTTACACCATAGCCAAAAACATTCAGTACTTC. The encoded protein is CAWSPAPAGTYTIAKNIQYF. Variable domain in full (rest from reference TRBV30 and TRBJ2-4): SQTIHQWPATLVQPVGSPLSLECTVEGTSNPNLYWYRQAAGRGLQLLFYSVGIGQISSEVPQNLSASRPQDRQFILSSKKLLLSDSGFYLCAWSPAPAGTYTIAKNIQYFGAGTRLSVL.